These 7 T cell receptor beta chains came from one sample sequenced in a study of cytomegalovirus exposure and HLA in healthy donors (dated by TCRdb to about 2017). Library prep was done by the immunoSEQ multiplex PCR assay. A mixture of 60 forward primers for TCR Vbeta segments and 13 reverse primers for TCR Jbeta segments was used in the multiplex PCR. TCRdb re-hosts the immuneACCESS table, in-frame sequences only. Its copies lack some clones; in the studies checked, an unresolved V gene accounts for under half of them, and the cause for the rest is not known. This sample holds 130,000 to 150,000 clones; 73% were observed only once. The ten largest account for 14% of the sample. The sample taken for sequencing was PBMCs. These receptors originate from a human donor in good health.

This rearrangement joins TRBV7-9 to TRBJ1-2; 11 nucleotides align to TRBD1. Germline V gene data show CDR1 as SEHNR and CDR2 as FQNEAQ (reference sequence). The ends lost 6 bases at V and 0 bases at J; junction bases unmatched: 15. This CDR3 comprises 19 residues. CDR3 region: CASSPTYTDRGRSNYGYTF. The CDR3 DNA reads as TGTGCCAGCAGTCCAACCTACACGGACAGGGGGCGATCTAACTATGGCTACACCTTC. Complete variable domain (other parts from reference TRBV7-9 and TRBJ1-2): DTGVSQNPRHKITKRGQNVTFRCDPISEHNRLYWYRQTLGQGPEFLTYFQNEAQLEKSRLLSDRFSAERPKGSFSTLEIQRTEQGDSAMYLCASSPTYTDRGRSNYGYTFGSGTRLTVV.

The chain carries TRBV7-9 and TRBJ2-3; D is uncertain. The CDR3 runs 15 residues. Germline assignment: CDR1 SEHNR and CDR2 FQNEAQ (reference sequence). V lost 3 bases and J 0 bases, leaving 10 bases between the germline ends. The CDR3 region has the DNA TGTGCCAGCAGCTTGAGTTACTCTAGCACAGATACGCAGTATTTT. It specifies CASSLSYSSTDTQYF.

This clone has just a few counts. The chain employs TRBV15 and TRBJ2-7, with 9 nucleotides matching TRBD2. Germline assignment: CDR1 LNHNV and CDR2 YYDKDF (reference sequence). CDR3 length equals 14 residues. The ends lost 4 bases at V and 4 bases at J; junction bases unmatched: 5. The CDR3: CATSKASGEYEQYF. The CDR3, as DNA: TGTGCCACCAGCAAAGCTAGCGGGGAGTACGAGCAGTACTTC.

The rearrangement joins TRBV4-1 to TRBJ2-1; TRBD2 matches at 7 bases. The length of the CDR3 is 15 residues. CDR1 is MGHRA and CDR2 is YSYEKL in the germline V gene. V trimming: 5 bases; J trimming: 4 bases; junction bases outside the gene matches: 8. The DNA of the CDR3 is TGCGCCAGCAGCTACCTAGCGGACTATTACAATGAGCAGTTCTTC. It specifies CASSYLADYYNEQFF.

The chain employs TRBV4-1 and TRBJ2-7; 7 bases are shared with TRBD2. Germline V gene data show CDR1 as MGHRA and CDR2 as YSYEKL. V was clipped by 1 base and J by 2 bases; unmatched bases: 8. The CDR3 length is 16 residues. The CDR3 is CASSQVGGRRTYEQYF. As DNA, the CDR3 is TGCGCCAGCAGCCAAGTGGGCGGGAGAAGAACCTACGAGCAGTACTTC.

This chain connects TRBV29-1 to TRBJ1-2; 10 nucleotides align to TRBD1. The length of the CDR3 is 16 residues. Germline values: CDR1 SQVTM, CDR2 ANQGSEA. V lost 3 bases and J lost 5; bases outside the gene matches: 12. DNA for the CDR3: TGCAGCGTTGATGTGGAGAGACAGGGGGCGGGGTATGGCTACACCTTC. Protein product: CSVDVERQGAGYGYTF.

The V gene is TRBV19, the J gene TRBJ2-5; D is perhaps TRBD1 (7 bases). The end of the DNA fits TRBJ2-7 better, so the J call may be wrong. This CDR3 spans 13 amino acids. The germline V gene encodes CDR1 LNHDA and CDR2 SQIVND (reference sequence). The CDR3: CASSTGAGYEQYF. The CDR3 DNA reads TGTGCCAGTAGCACAGGGGCGGGGTACGAGCAGTACTTC.